This paragraph covers one T cell receptor beta chain sequence. The antigen is unknown. The data stem from a study of blood T cells in healthy people across ages. Overall study findings and caveats: Long-lived and aged donors differed, with more naive CD4+ cells and higher diversity in the long-lived. A roughly linear age-dependent decrease characterized TCR beta diversity per million T cells.

This CDR3 has 16 residues. V shed 0 bases and J 7 bases; nucleotides not matched to a gene: 8. The germline gives CDR1 SEHNR, CDR2 FQNEAQ (reference sequence). A second PCR of 7 to 11 cycles used a sample-barcoded 5' primer and a J-beta primer mix. All cDNA molecules were each tagged by a template-switch adaptor with 12 random nucleotides. Per sample, CDR3-containing paired-end reads numbered at least 2.5 million. One entry per CDR3 protein results from TCRdb running MiXCR on the 5' RACE reads. The data hold about 1 million distinct CDR3 sequences, with 35% to 50% observed a single time. The chain carries TRBV7-9 and TRBJ2-1; 8 positions match TRBD1. The sequence derives from a woman aged 60 to 75 in good health. Source material: blood. The CDR3 protein is CASSLAYTGGKNEQFF. The CDR3 nucleotides are TGTGCCAGCAGCTTAGCGTATACAGGGGGTAAAAATGAGCAGTTCTTC.